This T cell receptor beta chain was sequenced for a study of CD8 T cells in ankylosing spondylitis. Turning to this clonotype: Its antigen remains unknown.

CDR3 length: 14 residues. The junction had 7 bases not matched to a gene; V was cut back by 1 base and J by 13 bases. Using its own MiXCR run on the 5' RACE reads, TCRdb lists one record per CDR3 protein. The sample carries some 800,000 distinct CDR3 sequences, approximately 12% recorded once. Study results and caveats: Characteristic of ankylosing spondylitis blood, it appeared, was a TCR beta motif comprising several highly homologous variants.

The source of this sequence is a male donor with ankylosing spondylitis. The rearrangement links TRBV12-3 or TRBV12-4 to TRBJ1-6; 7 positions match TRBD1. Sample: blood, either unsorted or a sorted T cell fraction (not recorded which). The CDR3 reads CASSLGQGVSPLHF. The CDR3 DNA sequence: TGTGCCAGCAGTTTAGGCCAGGGGGTTTCGCCCCTCCACTTT.